The rows below give T cell receptor beta chains drawn from one sample of a study of T cells in Graves' hyperthyroidism and ophthalmopathy. MiXCR, applied by TCRdb to the multiplex PCR reads, yields one record per CDR3 protein. Of roughly 700,000 distinct CDR3 sequences in the sample, 17% were seen once. The material sequenced was blood. Every receptor here comes from a man aged 45-65 years with Graves' hyperthyroidism. Each CDR3 is given with its conserved first and last residue. The D gene is left open where the match is weak.

cdr3_aa: CASSPDRLNTEAFF
v_call: TRBV27
j_call: TRBJ1-1
d_call: TRBD1

cdr3_aa: CASSYRVQNYGYTF
v_call: TRBV6-5
j_call: TRBJ1-2
d_call: NA

cdr3_aa: CASSLGTDGYEQYF
v_call: TRBV5-1
j_call: TRBJ2-7
d_call: NA

cdr3_aa: CASNSGTDTQYF
v_call: TRBV6-1
j_call: TRBJ2-3
d_call: NA

cdr3_aa: CSARPQGGANTEAFF
v_call: TRBV29-1
j_call: TRBJ1-1
d_call: TRBD1

cdr3_aa: CASSVALVNNEQFF
v_call: TRBV9
j_call: TRBJ2-1
d_call: NA

cdr3_aa: CAWGLAGGPPEEQYF
v_call: TRBV30
j_call: TRBJ2-7
d_call: TRBD2

cdr3_aa: CASSEFATDTQYF
v_call: TRBV25-1
j_call: TRBJ2-3
d_call: NA

cdr3_aa: CASSPRPSSYNEQFF
v_call: TRBV9
j_call: TRBJ2-1
d_call: NA

cdr3_aa: CASSAPPGRENTF
v_call: TRBV2
j_call: TRBJ1-2
d_call: NA

cdr3_aa: CASSRGNAGEQYF
v_call: TRBV5-1
j_call: TRBJ2-7
d_call: NA

cdr3_aa: CSLQISGTTHEQYF
v_call: TRBV20-1
j_call: TRBJ2-7
d_call: NA

cdr3_aa: CASSEDSLNSPLHF
v_call: TRBV2
j_call: TRBJ1-6
d_call: NA

cdr3_aa: CAWSVWDSNQPQHF
v_call: TRBV30
j_call: TRBJ1-5
d_call: NA

cdr3_aa: CSASGYAYTEAFF
v_call: TRBV20-1
j_call: TRBJ1-1
d_call: NA

cdr3_aa: CSAKNQREGPNEQFF
v_call: TRBV20-1
j_call: TRBJ2-1
d_call: TRBD2

cdr3_aa: CASSEALTREIGTQYF
v_call: TRBV2
j_call: TRBJ2-5
d_call: TRBD2

cdr3_aa: CASYRGRTGETQYF
v_call: TRBV2
j_call: TRBJ2-5
d_call: TRBD2

cdr3_aa: CSASIGRDTDTQYF
v_call: TRBV20-1
j_call: TRBJ2-3
d_call: NA

cdr3_aa: CASSTSNRAGAEAFF
v_call: TRBV5-1
j_call: TRBJ1-1
d_call: NA

cdr3_aa: CASSGLAGYNEQFF
v_call: TRBV19
j_call: TRBJ2-1
d_call: TRBD2

cdr3_aa: CASSYSVDLAATYQPQITQYF
v_call: TRBV6-2/TRBV6-3
j_call: TRBJ2-3
d_call: TRBD2

cdr3_aa: CASGRRDSNEKLFF
v_call: TRBV12-3/TRBV12-4
j_call: TRBJ1-4
d_call: TRBD1

cdr3_aa: CASSRDRPTNEKLFF
v_call: TRBV11-1
j_call: TRBJ1-4
d_call: TRBD1

cdr3_aa: CASSPQRLAGVEAFF
v_call: TRBV9
j_call: TRBJ1-1
d_call: NA

cdr3_aa: CGISGTGYYEQYF
v_call: TRBV28
j_call: TRBJ2-7
d_call: NA

cdr3_aa: CASRTVSYNEQFF
v_call: TRBV2
j_call: TRBJ2-1
d_call: NA

cdr3_aa: CASSLVSWASAPTEAFF
v_call: TRBV7-2
j_call: TRBJ1-1
d_call: NA

cdr3_aa: CASAWGSGANVLTF
v_call: TRBV11-1
j_call: TRBJ2-6
d_call: NA

cdr3_aa: CASSYSAGWGAYEQYF
v_call: TRBV6-6
j_call: TRBJ2-7
d_call: NA

cdr3_aa: CASSLRVAGGYNEQFF
v_call: TRBV27
j_call: TRBJ2-1
d_call: TRBD1

cdr3_aa: CASRPDPSSYEQYF
v_call: TRBV12-3/TRBV12-4
j_call: TRBJ2-7
d_call: NA

cdr3_aa: CASSFDVKQATFHNEQFF
v_call: TRBV5-6
j_call: TRBJ2-1
d_call: NA

cdr3_aa: CSAPKLRSIYEQYF
v_call: TRBV20-1
j_call: TRBJ2-7
d_call: NA

cdr3_aa: CAWCQGWTEAFF
v_call: TRBV30
j_call: TRBJ1-1
d_call: NA